The subject of this entry is one TCR beta chain. This sample stems from a study of shared clonotypes between healthy human individuals. The CDR3 is made up of 16 amino acids. Germline CDR1 reads MRHNA; CDR2 reads SNTAGT. The ends were cut back, 9 bases at V and 2 bases at J, with 19 bases in the middle. The assay was immunoSEQ multiplex PCR, and TCRdb's table has in-frame clones only and misses some. The sample contains some 2,400,000 clones, 95% of which appear only once. Input material: naive CD4+ T cells sorted from blood. Noted subset: CD45RA+ positively selected. This receptor was obtained from a man aged 18 to 30 in good health. J is TRBJ2-2 and V is TRBV6-4; tentative D call: TRBD2 (7 bases). The CDR3: CARQTRAGHNTGELFF. The DNA of the CDR3 is TGTGCCAGACAAACTCGAGCGGGACACAACACCGGGGAGCTGTTTTTT.